The clone carrying this TCR beta chain was counted only a few times. The target antigen is unknown. This specimen belongs to a study of T cells in Graves' hyperthyroidism and ophthalmopathy. Background on the study: Prior to any treatment, at the point of initial diagnosis, peripheral blood was collected. Whole-study findings and limits: Among thyroid clonotypes expanded above 0.001, most also appeared in blood. The model foresaw ophthalmopathy a median approximately 6.1 months prior to onset.

TCR beta CDR3 regions were amplified from RNA. A first-round RT-PCR of the TCR CDR3 used the HTBI primer set. TCRdb used MiXCR to reprocess the multiplex PCR reads, holding one entry per CDR3 protein. The sample lists about 840,000 distinct CDR3 sequences; 35% to 45% were seen once. The V end lost 0 bases, the J end lost 2 bases, and 14 bases lay between the germline ends. The V gene's germline CDR1 is DFQATT and CDR2 SNEGSKA (reference sequence). The CDR3 covers 15 residues. Graves' hyperthyroidism without ophthalmopathy progression within 18 months was termed stable. The sample taken for sequencing was blood. This clonotype originated in a man between 18 and 35 years old with Graves' hyperthyroidism. The chain combines TRBV20-1 with TRBJ2-7, with D possibly being TRBD1 (5 bases). CDR3 DNA sequence: TGCAGTGCTAGAGATAGGCTCAGGGTGCCCTACGAGCAGTACTTC. Protein product: CSARDRLRVPYEQYF.